This T cell receptor beta chain was obtained from a study of long-term antiretroviral therapy in people with HIV. Across the whole study: It was about a decade after the earliest samples that the 2015 immediate-ART recommendation appeared.

Study conclusions and caveats: CDR3 lengths in HIV samples spanned a narrower range than controls. Repertoire composition at all time points was dominated by clones that had expanded before ART.

Note on this clone: The antigen is not known.

Germline V gene lookup returns CDR1 SNHLY and CDR2 FYNNEI. J lost 4 bases, V lost 3 bases, and 9 bases had no gene match. CDR3 size: 16 residues. It was version v3.0 of the immunoSEQ assay that was run at survey level. Produced via immunoSEQ multiplex PCR; TCRdb's table is partial and in-frame only. The table has tens of thousands of clones, 88% seen once. This receptor was taken from a man aged 30 to 45 with HIV. V gene TRBV2 combines with J gene TRBJ1-5, with 7 nucleotides matching TRBD1. The sample was unsorted PBMCs, taken more than 4.3 years after starting antiretroviral therapy. Here the CDR3 reads CASSDFGAGGNQPQHF. The DNA of the CDR3 is TGTGCCAGCAGTGATTTCGGGGCAGGGGGAAATCAGCCCCAGCATTTT. Based on the CDR3 plus reference TRBV2 and TRBJ1-5, the full variable domain is EPEVTQTPSHQVTQMGQEVILRCVPISNHLYFYWYRQILGQKVEFLVSFYNNEISEKSEIFDDQFSVERPDGSNFTLKIRSTKLEDSAMYFCASSDFGAGGNQPQHFGDGTRLSIL.